This is a list of T cell receptor beta chains from one sample in a study of T-cell memory formation after mild COVID-19. From the 5' RACE reads, TCRdb called clonotypes with MiXCR, one entry per CDR3 protein. The data hold 400,000 to 450,000 distinct CDR3 sequences, with more than 15% observed a single time. The sequenced material came from PBMCs or a T cell subset sorted from them (not recorded which). These receptors were obtained from a man between 18 and 35 years old who had mild COVID-19 (a few samples of this study predate the infection). Cell type and time point are not known. Both conserved end residues are part of each CDR3. A D gene is named only where the DNA matches it firmly. The size field is filled for only some rows; it gives once, few, many or a size class.

size,D,V,J,DNA,CDR3
.,.,TRBV7-9,TRBJ2-1,TGTGCCAACGAGCGCGGGGCCAACAATGAGCAGTTCTTC,CANERGANNEQFF
.,.,TRBV18,TRBJ1-4,TGTGCCAGCTCCCGGACAGCACCTAATGAAAAACTGTTTTTT,CASSRTAPNEKLFF
.,TRBD2,TRBV20-1,TRBJ2-7,TGCAGTGCCGTCGATAGCGGGGGGACCTACGAGCAGTACTTC,CSAVDSGGTYEQYF
few,.,TRBV4-2,TRBJ2-3,TGTGCCAGCAGCCAAGTTGGCGGGGGCAGCACAGATACGCAGTATTTT,CASSQVGGGSTDTQYF
few,.,TRBV6-2/TRBV6-3,TRBJ2-7,TGTGCCAGCAGCCGAGCCTACGAGCAGTACTTC,CASSRAYEQYF
.,.,TRBV6-5,TRBJ2-1,TGTGCCAGAAGTTACAGCGAGCTGAATGAGCAGTTCTTC,CARSYSELNEQFF
few,TRBD1,TRBV7-2,TRBJ1-1,TGTGCCAGCAGCTTCAACAGGGGTGGCACTGAAGCTTTCTTT,CASSFNRGGTEAFF
.,.,TRBV4-3,TRBJ2-2,TGCGCCAGCAGCCAAGATAGTCGCATTTGGGCCGGGGAGCTGTTTTTT,CASSQDSRIWAGELFF
few,.,TRBV7-2,TRBJ2-5,TGTGCCAGCAGCTTAGGATGGGGACCACCCCAAGAGACCCAGTACTTC,CASSLGWGPPQETQYF
once,.,TRBV12-3/TRBV12-4,TRBJ2-1,TGTGCCAGCAGTTTTCGCGTGCATGAGCAGTTCTTC,CASSFRVHEQFF
.,.,TRBV12-3/TRBV12-4,TRBJ2-5,TGTGCCAGCGAATCCTTCGGGGTCCAAGAGACCCAGTACTTC,CASESFGVQETQYF
.,.,TRBV5-1,TRBJ2-3,TGCGCCAGCACCCGAAGTAGCACAGATACGCAGTATTTT,CASTRSSTDTQYF
.,.,TRBV10-3,TRBJ2-1,TGTGCCATCACCGGGGAGAATGAGCAGTTCTTC,CAITGENEQFF
few,.,TRBV19,TRBJ1-1,TGTGCCAGTAGTATGGAAGGAAACACTGAAGCTTTCTTT,CASSMEGNTEAFF
few,.,TRBV3-1,TRBJ2-2,TGTGCCAGCAGCCAAGGGTTTTGGACCCGGAGCACCGGGGAGCTGTTTTTT,CASSQGFWTRSTGELFF
.,.,TRBV9,TRBJ2-3,TGTGCCAGCAGCGTAGGGAGCTTCACAGATACGCAGTATTTT,CASSVGSFTDTQYF
.,.,TRBV7-8,TRBJ2-1,TGTGCCAGCAGCTCCGCAGGGGCCTCCTACAATGAGCAGTTCTTC,CASSSAGASYNEQFF
.,TRBD2,TRBV20-1,TRBJ2-5,TGCAGTGCTAGAGATCCGGGCGGGGGGCTGGAGACCCAGTACTTC,CSARDPGGGLETQYF
once,TRBD2,TRBV7-9,TRBJ2-5,TGTGCCAGCAGCCAAGGGACTAGCGGGGGGGCCGAGACCCAGTACTTC,CASSQGTSGGAETQYF
few,.,TRBV11-2,TRBJ2-6,TGTGCCAGCATCCGGGGCCTTGGGGCCAACGTCCTGACTTTC,CASIRGLGANVLTF
many,TRBD1,TRBV4-1,TRBJ1-1,TGTGCCAGCAGCCGACAGGGGAACACTGAAGCTTTCTTT,CASSRQGNTEAFF
few,TRBD2,TRBV24-1,TRBJ2-3,TGTGCCACCATTAACGGACTAGACGGAGATACGCAGTATTTT,CATINGLDGDTQYF
few,.,TRBV25-1,TRBJ2-1,TGTGCCAGCAACTCCGGACAGTTGAAAGGGAATGAGCAGTTCTTC,CASNSGQLKGNEQFF
.,TRBD2,TRBV20-1,TRBJ2-7,TGCAGTGCCCCGGTCCGGACTAGCCTCTCCGAGCAGTACTTC,CSAPVRTSLSEQYF
few,TRBD1,TRBV5-5,TRBJ2-3,TGTGCCAGCAGCTGGACAGGGTCCGATACGCAGTATTTT,CASSWTGSDTQYF
.,.,TRBV7-3,TRBJ2-5,TGTGCCAGCAGCTTAGGAAGGCAGGGAGAGACCCAGTACTTC,CASSLGRQGETQYF
.,TRBD1,TRBV6-2/TRBV6-3,TRBJ2-7,TGTGCCAGCAGTACGGTCCGGGACAGCTCCTACGAGCAGTACTTC,CASSTVRDSSYEQYF
few,.,TRBV2,TRBJ2-1,TGTGCCAGCAGATACTACGGGGCGGGGGAGCAGTTCTTC,CASRYYGAGEQFF
few,TRBD1,TRBV18,TRBJ2-2,TGTGCCAGCTCAAAAACAAGACCGGGACAGAAAAACACCGGGGAGCTGTTTTTT,CASSKTRPGQKNTGELFF
.,.,TRBV5-1,TRBJ1-3,TGCGCCAGCAGCTTGGGGTCTTTACGGGGGTCTGGAAACACCATATATTTT,CASSLGSLRGSGNTIYF
many,.,TRBV7-2,TRBJ2-7,TGTGCCAGCAGCGACAGGATATCCTACGAGCAGTACTTC,CASSDRISYEQYF
.,TRBD1,TRBV11-2,TRBJ2-7,TGTGCCAGCAGCATAACCGGGACAGGGCCCTCGCGGCAGTACTTC,CASSITGTGPSRQYF
few,.,TRBV5-1,TRBJ2-5,TGCGCCAGCAGCTCCACAAGGTACCAAGAGACCCAGTACTTC,CASSSTRYQETQYF
.,.,TRBV20-1,TRBJ1-2,TGCAGTGCTACCTATTATGGCTACACCTTC,CSATYYGYTF
.,.,TRBV7-6,TRBJ2-5,TGTGCCAGCAGCCCAACCCTTGAGGAGACCCAGTACTTC,CASSPTLEETQYF